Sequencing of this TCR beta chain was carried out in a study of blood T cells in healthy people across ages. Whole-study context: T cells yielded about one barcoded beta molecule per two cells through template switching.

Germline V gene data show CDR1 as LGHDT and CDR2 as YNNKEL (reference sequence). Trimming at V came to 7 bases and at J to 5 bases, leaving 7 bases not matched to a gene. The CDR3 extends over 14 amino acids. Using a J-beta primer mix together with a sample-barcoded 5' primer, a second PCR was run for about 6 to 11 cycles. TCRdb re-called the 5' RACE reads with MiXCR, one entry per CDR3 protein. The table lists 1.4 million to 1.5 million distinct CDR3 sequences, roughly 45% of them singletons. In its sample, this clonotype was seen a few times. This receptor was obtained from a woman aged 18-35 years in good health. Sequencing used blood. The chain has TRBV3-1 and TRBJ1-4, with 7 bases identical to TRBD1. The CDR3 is CASNAGQRNEKLFF. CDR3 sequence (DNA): TGTGCCAGCAACGCGGGACAGCGAAATGAAAAACTGTTTTTT. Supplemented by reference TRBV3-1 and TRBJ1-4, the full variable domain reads DTAVSQTPKYLVTQMGNDKSIKCEQNLGHDTMYWYKQDSKKFLKIMFSYNNKELIINETVPNRFSPKSPDKAHLNLHINSLELGDSAVYFCASNAGQRNEKLFFGSGTQLSVL.